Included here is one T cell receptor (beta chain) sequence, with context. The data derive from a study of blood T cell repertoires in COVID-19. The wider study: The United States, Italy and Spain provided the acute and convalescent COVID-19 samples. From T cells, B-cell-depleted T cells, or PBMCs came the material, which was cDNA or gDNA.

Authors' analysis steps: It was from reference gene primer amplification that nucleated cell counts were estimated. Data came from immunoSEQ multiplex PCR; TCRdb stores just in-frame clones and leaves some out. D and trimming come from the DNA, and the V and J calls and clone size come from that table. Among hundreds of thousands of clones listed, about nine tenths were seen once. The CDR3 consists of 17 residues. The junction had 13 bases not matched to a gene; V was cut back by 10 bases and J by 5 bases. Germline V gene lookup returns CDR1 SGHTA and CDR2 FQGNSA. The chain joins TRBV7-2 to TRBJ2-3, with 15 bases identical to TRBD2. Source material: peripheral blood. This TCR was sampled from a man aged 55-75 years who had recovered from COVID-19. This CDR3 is CATYRGLAGGGGDTQYF. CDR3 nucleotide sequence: TGTGCCACCTACCGAGGACTAGCGGGAGGGGGGGGAGATACGCAGTATTTT.